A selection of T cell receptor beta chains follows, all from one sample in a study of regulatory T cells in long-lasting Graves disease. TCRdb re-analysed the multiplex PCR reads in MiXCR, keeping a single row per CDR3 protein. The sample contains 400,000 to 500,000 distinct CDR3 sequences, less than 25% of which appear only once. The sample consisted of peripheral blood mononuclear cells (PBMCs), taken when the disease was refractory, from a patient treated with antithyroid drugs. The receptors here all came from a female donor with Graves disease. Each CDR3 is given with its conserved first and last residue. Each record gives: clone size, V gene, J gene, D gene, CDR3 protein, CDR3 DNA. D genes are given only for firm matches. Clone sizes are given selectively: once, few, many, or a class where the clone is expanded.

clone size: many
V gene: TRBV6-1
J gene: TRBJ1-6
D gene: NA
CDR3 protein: CASSEGADNSPLHF
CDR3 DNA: TGTGCCAGCAGCGAAGGGGCAGACAATTCACCCCTCCACTTT

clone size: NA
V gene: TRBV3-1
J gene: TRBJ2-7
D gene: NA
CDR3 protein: CASSPGTENYEQYF
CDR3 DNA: TGTGCCAGCAGCCCCGGGACGGAAAACTACGAGCAGTACTTC

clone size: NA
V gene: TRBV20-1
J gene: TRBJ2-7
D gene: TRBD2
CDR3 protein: CSARVLISGSPYEQYF
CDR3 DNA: TGCAGTGCTAGAGTCCTGATTAGCGGGAGTCCCTACGAGCAGTACTTC

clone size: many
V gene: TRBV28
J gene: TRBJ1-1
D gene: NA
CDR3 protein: CASSRHNMNTEAFF
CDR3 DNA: TGTGCCAGCAGCCGACACAACATGAACACTGAAGCTTTCTTT

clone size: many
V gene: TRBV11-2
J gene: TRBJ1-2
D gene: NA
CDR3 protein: CASSLGGGADYGYTF
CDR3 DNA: TGTGCCAGCAGCTTAGGTGGAGGGGCGGACTATGGCTACACCTTC

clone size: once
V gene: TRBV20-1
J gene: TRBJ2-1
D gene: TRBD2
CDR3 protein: CSALDLAGPNEQFF
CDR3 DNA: TGCAGTGCCCTTGACCTAGCGGGCCCCAATGAGCAGTTCTTC

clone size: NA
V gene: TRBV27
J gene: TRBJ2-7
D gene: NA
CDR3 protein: CASTVKRGGRKGDYEQYF
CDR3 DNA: TGTGCCAGCACCGTAAAACGGGGCGGGCGAAAAGGGGATTACGAGCAGTACTTC

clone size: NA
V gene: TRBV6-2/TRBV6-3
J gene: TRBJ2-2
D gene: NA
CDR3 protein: CASDPWGGLNTGELFF
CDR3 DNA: TGTGCCAGCGACCCCTGGGGGGGGCTTAACACCGGGGAGCTGTTTTTT

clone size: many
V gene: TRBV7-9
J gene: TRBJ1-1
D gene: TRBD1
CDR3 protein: CASSSPDRGPEAFF
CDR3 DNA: TGTGCCAGCAGCTCGCCGGACAGGGGACCTGAAGCTTTCTTT

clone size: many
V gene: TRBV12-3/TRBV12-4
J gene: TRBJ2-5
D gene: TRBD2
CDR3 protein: CASFSGRARSGETQYF
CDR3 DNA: TGTGCCAGCTTTAGCGGGAGGGCCCGAAGTGGAGAGACCCAGTACTTC

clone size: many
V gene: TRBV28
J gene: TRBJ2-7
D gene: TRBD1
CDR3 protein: CASGQGAGEQYF
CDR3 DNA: TGTGCCAGCGGACAGGGGGCAGGCGAGCAGTACTTC